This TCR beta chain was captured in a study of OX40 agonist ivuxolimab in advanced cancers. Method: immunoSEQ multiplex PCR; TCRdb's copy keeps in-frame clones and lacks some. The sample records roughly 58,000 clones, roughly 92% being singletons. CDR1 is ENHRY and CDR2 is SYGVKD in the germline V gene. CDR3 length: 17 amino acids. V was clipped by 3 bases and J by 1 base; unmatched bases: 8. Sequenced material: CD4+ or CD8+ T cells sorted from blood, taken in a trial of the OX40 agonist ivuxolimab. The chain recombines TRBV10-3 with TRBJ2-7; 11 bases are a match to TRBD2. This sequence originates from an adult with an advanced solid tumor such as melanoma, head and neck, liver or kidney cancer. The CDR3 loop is CAISDPGLAGGSYEQYF. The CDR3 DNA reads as TGTGCCATCAGTGACCCTGGGCTAGCGGGAGGATCCTACGAGCAGTACTTC.